This T cell receptor beta chain was captured by sequencing in a study of T cell clonotyping in hematopoietic cell transplantation. Study conclusions and caveats: Recipient TCR diversity dropped after transplant; expanded clonotypes rose from day 30 to 180.

Profiling relied on immunoSEQ multiplex PCR, and the TCRdb table lists in-frame clones only, not all of them. This table holds about 13,000 clones, roughly 89% found once. Trimming shortened V by 0 bases and J by 14 bases, and 14 bases separated the two germline ends. The CDR3 covers 14 residues. CDR1 and CDR2 (germline): MNHEY, SVGAGI. Remarks on this clone: Its target is not known.

Samples: about 28 days before transplant, then days 30, 100 and 180 after. The chain is built from TRBV6-5 and TRBJ1-6, with a tentative D call TRBD1 (6 bases). The sequence was collected from a female patient aged 50-59 years who had an allogeneic stem cell transplant from an unrelated donor, so the T cells may come from the graft donor. Some clones in this sample may be carry-over from other donors' samples. Material: PBMCs, obtained 100 days after allogeneic stem cell transplant. CDR3 loop: CASSYSSRGGTLHF. CDR3 DNA: TGTGCCAGCAGTTACTCGTCAAGGGGGGGCACCCTCCACTTT.